One and the same sample provided the 32 T cell receptor beta chains below, sequenced in a study of T-cell memory formation after mild COVID-19. TCRdb redid the calling of the 5' RACE reads with MiXCR, one entry per CDR3 protein. The table includes hundreds of thousands of distinct CDR3 sequences, nearly 25% detected once. The sequencing sample was made of PBMCs or a T cell subset sorted from them (not recorded which). The receptors originated from an adult woman who had mild COVID-19 (a few samples of this study predate the infection). Cell type and time point are not known.

The V and J genes are TRBV7-2 and TRBJ2-2, with D uncertain. V lost 0 bases and J lost 7, with 3 bases in between. Germline values: CDR1 SGHTA, CDR2 FQGNSA. There are 12 residues in the CDR3. The chain's CDR3 is CASSLAVGELFF. The CDR3 coding sequence is TGTGCCAGCAGCTTAGCGGTCGGGGAGCTGTTTTTT.

The CDR3 protein is CASNPGAETEAFF. The CDR3 nucleotides are TGCGCCAGCAACCCGGGGGCAGAGACTGAAGCTTTCTTT. V usage is TRBV5-1 and J usage is TRBJ1-1; weak D call: TRBD1 (6 bases). In germline, CDR1 is SGHRS, CDR2 YFSETQ. This CDR3 comprises 13 residues. V lost 6 bases to trimming and J lost 5 bases, with 14 bases between them.

The chain employs TRBV12-3 or TRBV12-4 and TRBJ2-7, with 8 bases aligning to TRBD2. This CDR3 has 14 amino acids. Losses at the gene ends were 4 bases for V and 5 bases for J; bases not matched to a gene: 7. CDR3 protein: CASSSRTSFDEQYF. The CDR3 coding sequence is TGTGCCAGCAGTTCCAGGACTAGCTTCGACGAGCAGTACTTC.

V usage is TRBV12-3 or TRBV12-4 and J usage is TRBJ2-5; D not certain. V was pared by 0 bases and J by 5 bases, with 19 bases between. There are 17 residues in the CDR3. CDR3 loop: CASSLASFGSGTETQYF. Written as DNA, the CDR3 is TGTGCCAGCAGTTTAGCCTCGTTCGGTAGTGGTACGGAGACCCAGTACTTC.

This clonotype was seen a few times. V gene TRBV24-1 combines with J gene TRBJ2-1, with TRBD2 identical over 14 bases. V dropped 3 bases and J dropped 0; count of bases not matched to a gene: 0. The CDR3 is 17 amino acids. Germline CDR1 KGHDR, CDR2 SFDVKD. CDR3 bases: TGTGCCACCAGTGATGGGACTAGCGGGAGCTCCTACAATGAGCAGTTCTTC. Translation gives CATSDGTSGSSYNEQFF.

This clonotype was seen only a few times. The chain carries TRBV5-1 and TRBJ2-7; the match to TRBD2 covers 13 bases. Germline V gene sequence: CDR1 SGHRS, CDR2 YFSETQ. The J segment lost 2 bases and the V segment lost 2 bases, leaving 16 bases of the junction unmatched. This CDR3 has 20 residues. The CDR3: CASSFRHPGTSGDPPYEQYF. In DNA, the CDR3 is TGCGCCAGCAGCTTTAGGCACCCCGGGACTAGCGGGGATCCGCCCTACGAGCAGTACTTC.

In nucleotides, the CDR3 is TGCAGTGCTAGGACAGGGGGAGCTAACACTGAAGCTTTCTTT. It is translated as CSARTGGANTEAFF. This rearrangement joins TRBV20-1 to TRBJ1-1; TRBD1 aligns across 9 bases. This CDR3 contains 14 residues. V lost 3 bases and J lost 2; bases outside the gene matches: 4. The germline V gene encodes CDR1 DFQATT and CDR2 SNEGSKA (reference sequence).

The chain combines TRBV12-3 or TRBV12-4 with TRBJ1-4; perhaps TRBD1 as D (5 bases). V gave up 6 bases and J gave up 5 bases, with 19 bases separating them. The CDR3 runs 16 residues. CDR3 sequence: CASRTSSRTPNEKLFF. The CDR3 coding sequence is TGTGCCAGCAGAACCTCTTCCCGGACACCCAATGAAAAACTGTTTTTT.

The chain carries TRBV12-3 or TRBV12-4 and TRBJ2-7, with TRBD1 identical over 7 bases. The CDR3 is 14 residues long. V dropped 6 bases and J dropped 5; count of bases not matched to a gene: 10. CDR3 loop: CASRQEGARDEQYF. In DNA, the CDR3 is TGTGCCAGCAGGCAAGAGGGGGCAAGGGACGAGCAGTACTTC.

This clonotype showed up just a few times. The CDR3 bases are TGCAGCACCGAAGGGGGCCCGCTTAACTATGGCTACACCTTC. The encoded protein is CSTEGGPLNYGYTF. The chain carries TRBV29-1 and TRBJ1-2; 7 bases agree with TRBD1. The CDR3 loop spans 14 amino acids. With V trimmed by 8 bases and J by 1 base, 10 bases remained unmatched. Germline CDR1 reads SQVTM; CDR2 reads ANQGSEA.

This rearrangement joins TRBV19 to TRBJ2-7, with 9 bases identical to TRBD1. V was pared by 7 bases and J by 2 bases, with 6 bases of the junction left unmatched. Germline loops: CDR1 LNHDA, CDR2 SQIVND (reference sequence). CDR3 length equals 14 residues. This chain's CDR3 is CASTPGTGPYEQYF. The CDR3 nucleotides read TGTGCCAGTACTCCCGGGACAGGGCCCTACGAGCAGTACTTC.

CDR3 in amino acids: CASSHRDNYGYTF. The CDR3 bases are TGTGCCAGCAGCCACAGGGATAACTATGGCTACACCTTC. The chain links TRBV6-5 to TRBJ1-2; a possible D gene is TRBD1 (6 bases). Germline CDR1 is MNHEY and CDR2 is SVGAGI. V lost 6 bases and J lost 1, with 9 bases in between. There are 13 residues in the CDR3.

The chain employs TRBV5-6 and TRBJ1-1; D remains ambiguous. Looked up from germline, CDR1 is SGHDT and CDR2 is YYEEEE. This CDR3 spans 13 amino acids. Trimming cost V 4 bases and J 13 bases, with 20 bases left between them. CDR3 sequence: CASSQGFGRGVFF. CDR3 nucleotides: TGTGCCAGCAGCCAAGGTTTCGGACGTGGAGTTTTCTTT. Together with reference TRBV5-6 and TRBJ1-1, the CDR3 gives the full variable domain: DAGVTQSPTHLIKTRGQQVTLRCSPKSGHDTVSWYQQALGQGPQFIFQYYEEEERQRGNFPDRFSGHQFPNYSSELNVNALLLGDSALYLCASSQGFGRGVFFGQGTRLTVV.

The rearrangement joins TRBV6-1 to TRBJ1-6; no firm D call. Deletions cut 2 bases from V and 10 bases from J, with 15 bases between. The germline V gene has CDR1 MNHNS and CDR2 SASEGT. This CDR3 spans 15 amino acids. The CDR3 sequence: CASSEYAGDGSPLHF. Written as DNA, the CDR3 is TGTGCCAGCAGTGAATACGCTGGGGATGGGTCACCCCTCCACTTT.

The V call is TRBV5-1, the J call TRBJ2-7; D not certain. Germline CDR1 is SGHRS and CDR2 is YFSETQ. The CDR3 covers 15 residues. The V gene lost 0 bases and the J gene lost 0 bases, with 10 bases spanning the gap. The chain's CDR3 is CASSLDEDASYEQYF. The CDR3 nucleotides are TGCGCCAGCAGCTTGGATGAAGACGCCTCCTACGAGCAGTACTTC.

The chain employs TRBV5-1 and TRBJ2-1; 9 bases are shared with TRBD1. V lost 0 bases and J lost 4; bases outside the gene matches: 5. CDR3 length: 16 residues. Germline CDR1 SGHRS, CDR2 YFSETQ. The CDR3 protein is CASSLGGTGRYNEQFF. The CDR3 nucleotides are TGCGCCAGCAGCTTGGGGGGGACAGGGAGGTACAATGAGCAGTTCTTC.

The gene calls are TRBV25-1 and TRBJ2-1; D possibly corresponds to TRBD2 (6 bases). The ends were cut back, 2 bases at V and 2 bases at J, with 10 bases in the middle. The CDR3 contains 15 residues. The germline V gene has CDR1 MGHDK and CDR2 SYGVNS. In nucleotides, the CDR3 is TGTGCCAGCAGTGAACCCGGGGAGGCCTACAATGAGCAGTTCTTC. It specifies CASSEPGEAYNEQFF.

V is TRBV5-6 and J is TRBJ2-7; TRBD2 agrees at 9 bases. With V trimmed by 3 bases and J by 4 bases, 8 bases remained unmatched. The CDR3 extends over 15 amino acids. The germline gives CDR1 SGHDT, CDR2 YYEEEE. The CDR3 DNA is TGTGCCAGCAGCTCCCGACTAGCGGAGCAATACGAGCAGTACTTC. As protein: CASSSRLAEQYEQYF. Drawing the rest from reference TRBV5-6 and TRBJ2-7, the complete variable domain is DAGVTQSPTHLIKTRGQQVTLRCSPKSGHDTVSWYQQALGQGPQFIFQYYEEEERQRGNFPDRFSGHQFPNYSSELNVNALLLGDSALYLCASSSRLAEQYEQYFGPGTRLTVT.

The genes are TRBV6-5 and TRBJ2-5; 7 positions agree with TRBD1. There are 15 residues in the CDR3. CDR1 is MNHEY, CDR2 SVGAGI, per germline. V lost 0 bases and J lost 7; bases outside the gene matches: 8. CDR3 sequence: CASSYSHRGDATQYF. The CDR3 bases are TGTGCCAGCAGTTACTCACACAGGGGCGATGCGACCCAGTACTTC.

The chain is built from TRBV20-1 and TRBJ2-5; 7 bases are a match to TRBD1. Looked up from germline, CDR1 is DFQATT and CDR2 is SNEGSKA (reference sequence). There are 14 residues in the CDR3. V gave up 6 bases and J gave up 4 bases; unmatched junction bases: 11. The CDR3 nucleotides are TGCAGTGCCGAGTCGACAGGGCCGAGAGAGACCCAGTACTTC. This encodes CSAESTGPRETQYF.

This clonotype occurred a few times. The rearrangement links TRBV2 to TRBJ1-4, with 7 bases lining up with TRBD1. Germline CDR1 SNHLY, CDR2 FYNNEI. The V gene end was trimmed by 8 bases and the J gene end by 3 bases; junction bases not matched to a gene: 9. There are 15 residues in the CDR3. The CDR3 DNA sequence: TGTGCCAGCCGAAGACCGGGACAGCCTAATGAAAAACTGTTTTTT. This translates into CASRRPGQPNEKLFF. Supplemented by reference TRBV2 and TRBJ1-4, the full variable domain reads EPEVTQTPSHQVTQMGQEVILRCVPISNHLYFYWYRQILGQKVEFLVSFYNNEISEKSEIFDDQFSVERPDGSNFTLKIRSTKLEDSAMYFCASRRPGQPNEKLFFGSGTQLSVL.

V is TRBV5-6 and J is TRBJ1-2; TRBD1 might be the D (5 bases). This CDR3 is built from 14 residues. V lost 4 bases and J 2 bases, leaving 12 bases between the germline ends. Germline-derived CDR1 and CDR2 are SGHDT and YYEEEE. CDR3 bases: TGTGCCAGCAGCCTCCGTGGGGGGAACTATGGCTACACCTTC. Its protein product is CASSLRGGNYGYTF.

V and J are TRBV9 and TRBJ2-7, with 7 bases matching TRBD2. The CDR3 is 14 amino acids. Germline CDR1 reads SGDLS; CDR2 reads YYNGEE. The junction had 4 bases not matched to a gene; V was cut back by 0 bases and J by 4 bases. The CDR3 coding sequence is TGTGCCAGCAGCGTAGGGACTAGTCAGTACGAGCAGTACTTC. Its protein product is CASSVGTSQYEQYF.

The rearrangement joins TRBV7-9 to TRBJ2-1, with 9 nucleotides matching TRBD1. Germline-derived CDR1 and CDR2 are SEHNR and FQNEAQ (reference sequence). The CDR3 extends over 16 amino acids. Trimming cost V 4 bases and J 3 bases; bases outside gene matches: 7. Here the CDR3 reads CASSSRDRVVYNEQFF. CDR3 nucleotides: TGTGCCAGCAGCTCAAGGGACAGGGTCGTCTACAATGAGCAGTTCTTC. The variable domain in full, with the rest retrieved from reference TRBV7-9 and TRBJ2-1, is DTGVSQNPRHKITKRGQNVTFRCDPISEHNRLYWYRQTLGQGPEFLTYFQNEAQLEKSRLLSDRFSAERPKGSFSTLEIQRTEQGDSAMYLCASSSRDRVVYNEQFFGPGTRLTVL.

The chain uses TRBV7-8 and TRBJ2-5; D unclear. Trimming pared 5 bases from V and 5 bases from J, leaving 15 bases between. Germline CDR1 is SGHVS and CDR2 is FQNEAQ. This CDR3 comprises 14 residues. The CDR3 sequence: CASSPLALVETQYF. The CDR3 DNA reads as TGTGCCAGCAGCCCTCTTGCACTGGTGGAGACCCAGTACTTC.

The chain carries TRBV4-2 and TRBJ2-2; the match to TRBD2 covers 9 bases. Trimming at V came to 0 bases and at J to 0 bases, leaving 5 bases not matched to a gene. The V gene's germline CDR1 is LGHNA and CDR2 YNFKEQ. This CDR3 spans 18 amino acids. In DNA, the CDR3 is TGTGCCAGCAGCCAAGAGCCTAGCGGGATGACGAACACCGGGGAGCTGTTTTTT. Protein sequence: CASSQEPSGMTNTGELFF.

This chain joins TRBV7-3 and TRBJ2-2, with D perhaps matching TRBD1 or TRBD2 (5 bases each). V was trimmed by 1 base and J by 6 bases, leaving 12 bases between them. This CDR3 is 15 amino acids long. The germline V gene has CDR1 SGHTA and CDR2 FQGTGA. DNA for the CDR3: TGTGCCAGCAGCTTAATGCCCGGGGCGGCCGGGGAGCTGTTTTTT. Amino acids: CASSLMPGAAGELFF.

A few counts support this clonotype. The rearrangement joins TRBV29-1 to TRBJ1-2, with a tentative D call TRBD1 (5 bases). This CDR3 spans 13 amino acids. V gave up 5 bases and J gave up 4 bases, with 14 bases separating them. Germline lookup yields CDR1 SQVTM and CDR2 ANQGSEA. The CDR3 DNA sequence: TGCAGCGTTCGGGACGTCGGCGGCTATGGCTACACCTTC. The encoded protein is CSVRDVGGYGYTF.

V gene TRBV4-3 combines with J gene TRBJ2-3; D gene ambiguous. CDR3 length equals 14 residues. Germline V CDR1 and CDR2: LGHNA, YSLEER. The V end was cut by 0 bases, the J end by 3 bases, with 7 bases between. CDR3: CASSQDSLTDTQYF. The CDR3 DNA sequence: TGCGCCAGCAGCCAAGATAGTCTTACAGATACGCAGTATTTT.

This clonotype was counted between two and nine times. The chain has TRBV11-2 and TRBJ2-5; D not certain. The germline gives CDR1 SGHAT, CDR2 FQNNGV. The CDR3 consists of 13 residues. V was clipped by 4 bases and J by 5 bases, with 11 bases between them. The CDR3 reads CASSSEAGETQYF. The CDR3 nucleotides are TGTGCCAGCAGCTCCGAGGCCGGGGAGACCCAGTACTTC.

In this sample, this clonotype turned up many times. The rearrangement links TRBV5-1 to TRBJ2-2; D unresolved. The CDR3 has 15 residues. Trimming pared 3 bases from V and 0 bases from J, leaving 9 bases between. Germline-derived CDR1 and CDR2 are SGHRS and YFSETQ. CDR3 sequence reads: CASSSLLANTGELFF. The CDR3 bases are TGCGCCAGCAGCTCGCTTCTCGCGAACACCGGGGAGCTGTTTTTT.

In this sample, this clonotype turned up a few times. This chain connects TRBV7-2 to TRBJ2-7; D possibly matches TRBD1 or TRBD2 (6 bases each). The germline V and J ends were trimmed by 6 bases and 5 bases, with 20 bases remaining between them. The CDR3 length is 15 residues. Germline V gives CDR1 SGHTA, CDR2 FQGNSA. CDR3 loop: CASSPARGGIDEQYF. Here the CDR3 DNA reads TGTGCCAGCAGTCCCGCCAGGGGCGGGATCGACGAGCAGTACTTC. The variable domain in full, with the rest retrieved from reference TRBV7-2 and TRBJ2-7, is GAGVSQSPSNKVTEKGKDVELRCDPISGHTALYWYRQSLGQGLEFLIYFQGNSAPDKSGLPSDRFSAERTGGSVSTLTIQRTQQEDSAVYLCASSPARGGIDEQYFGPGTRLTVT.